A single sample is the source of the 32 T cell receptor beta chains below, sequenced in a study of cytomegalovirus exposure and HLA in healthy donors. With 60 Vbeta and 13 Jbeta primers, the PCR was carried out. The table came from immunoSEQ multiplex PCR; TCRdb's copy has only in-frame clones and leaves some out. The sample includes tens of thousands of clones, around 67% of them seen just once. The material sequenced was PBMCs. All receptors derive from a woman in her fifties or sixties in good health and CMV-seropositive.

This chain links TRBV7-2 with TRBJ2-7; possible D gene TRBD2, 5 bases. Trimming removed 5 bases at V and 1 base at J, with 9 bases between. This CDR3 has 13 amino acids. Germline assignment: CDR1 SGHTA and CDR2 FQGNSA. The CDR3, as DNA: TGTGCCAGCAGCGATCCGGGGTCCTACGAGCAGTACTTC. It encodes CASSDPGSYEQYF.

Regarding this clone: Lacking the conserved final phenylalanine or tryptophan, this CDR3 likely reflects a read error. The chain links TRBV5-4 to TRBJ2-3; 9 bases match TRBD2. The V segment lost 1 base and the J segment 6 bases; nucleotides outside the gene matches: 6. This CDR3 is 15 amino acids long. CDR1 and CDR2 (germline): SGHNT, YYREEE (reference sequence). The CDR3, as DNA: TGTGCCAGCAGCTTGAGGCGGGAGGGCCCGGATACGCAGTATGTT. The encoded protein is CASSLRREGPDTQYV.

This clone was recorded a few times. The V call is TRBV28, the J call TRBJ1-5; possibly TRBD1 for D (6 bases). Deletions cut 6 bases from V and 3 bases from J, with 18 bases between. The CDR3 loop spans 16 amino acids. The germline V gene has CDR1 MDHEN and CDR2 SYDVKM. CDR3 sequence (DNA): TGTGCCAGCAGACCTCTGGACAGTAACTACAATCAGCCCCAGCATTTT. Translated: CASRPLDSNYNQPQHF.

This clone came up once. The chain has TRBV28 and TRBJ2-1; the match to TRBD2 covers 8 bases. The CDR3 contains 14 residues. CDR1 and CDR2 (germline): MDHEN, SYDVKM. Trimming cost V 3 bases and J 3 bases; bases outside gene matches: 1. DNA of the CDR3: TGTGCCAGCAGTTTGGGACTAGACTACAATGAGCAGTTCTTC. This translates into CASSLGLDYNEQFF.

The chain links TRBV7-9 to TRBJ2-1; 16 bases align to TRBD2. The CDR3 covers 19 residues. CDR1 is SEHNR, CDR2 FQNEAQ, per germline (reference sequence). V dropped 5 bases and J dropped 9; count of bases not matched to a gene: 16. CDR3 residues: CASSLTSPGLAGGPGEQFF. The CDR3 nucleotides read TGTGCCAGCAGCCTAACCTCACCGGGACTAGCGGGAGGGCCCGGTGAGCAGTTCTTC.

The chain joins TRBV10-3 to TRBJ1-5; D ambiguous. CDR1 ENHRY and CDR2 SYGVKD come from the germline V gene. This CDR3 is 16 amino acids long. The V and J ends lost 1 base and 0 bases respectively, with 10 bases between them. Here the CDR3 reads CAISEFRGYSNQPQHF. The CDR3 coding sequence is TGTGCCATCAGTGAGTTCCGGGGATATAGCAATCAGCCCCAGCATTTT.

This clone was detected once. The CDR3 DNA reads TGCGCCAGCAGCTTAGGGGACAACTCTGGAAACACCATATATTTT. This codes for CASSLGDNSGNTIYF. The gene calls are TRBV5-1 and TRBJ1-3, with D tentatively TRBD1 (6 bases). Germline CDR1 reads SGHRS; CDR2 reads YFSETQ. There are 15 residues in the CDR3. Between the trimmed V and J ends, which lost 2 bases and 0 bases, there was a span of 9 bases.

This chain links TRBV7-9 with TRBJ2-4; 8 positions match TRBD2. CDR1 and CDR2 (germline): SEHNR, FQNEAQ (reference sequence). V lost 4 bases to trimming and J lost 3 bases; unmatched junction nucleotides: 5. There are 15 residues in the CDR3. The CDR3 DNA reads as TGTGCCAGCAGCTCAACCGGGACTAGCAAAAACATTCAGTACTTC. The encoded protein is CASSSTGTSKNIQYF.

The chain recombines TRBV10-1 with TRBJ1-6, with D perhaps matching TRBD1 (6 bases). The CDR3 totals 17 residues. V dropped 10 bases and J dropped 10 bases, with 29 bases sitting between them. The germline V gene encodes CDR1 WNHNN and CDR2 SYGVQD (reference sequence). This chain's CDR3 is CATLEDSQRGWGSPLHF. The CDR3 DNA is TGCGCCACCCTTGAGGACTCCCAGAGGGGGTGGGGGTCACCCCTCCACTTT.

For the CDR3, the DNA is TGTGCCAGCAGTTTACTTCTAGCGCCCTCCTACAATGAGCAGTTCTTC. It codes for CASSLLLAPSYNEQFF. The chain combines TRBV27 with TRBJ2-1, with D maybe TRBD2 (6 bases). The CDR3 is 16 residues long. Germline CDR1 is MNHEY and CDR2 is SMNVEV (reference sequence). Trimming cost V 2 bases and J 0 bases, with 11 bases left between them.

J is TRBJ2-3 and V is TRBV4-3, with 7 nucleotides matching TRBD1. The CDR3 contains 19 residues. Germline values: CDR1 LGHNA, CDR2 YSLEER. V gave up 4 bases and J gave up 3 bases; unmatched junction bases: 19. The CDR3: CASSRDLGIRDSWTDTQYF. The CDR3 bases are TGCGCCAGCAGCCGAGATCTGGGGATCCGGGACAGTTGGACAGATACGCAGTATTTT.

The chain has TRBV29-1 and TRBJ2-7; 7 bases line up with TRBD1. V lost 3 bases, J lost 7 bases, and 9 bases stayed unmatched. The germline gives CDR1 SQVTM, CDR2 ANQGSEA. The CDR3 is made up of 13 amino acids. The CDR3 here is CSVDPEGGNEQYF. DNA of the CDR3: TGCAGCGTTGACCCGGAAGGGGGCAATGAGCAGTACTTC.

This rearrangement joins TRBV7-2 to TRBJ1-4, with 7 bases aligning to TRBD1. The ends lost 6 bases at V and 7 bases at J; junction bases unmatched: 11. This CDR3 spans 15 amino acids. Germline V lookup: CDR1 SGHTA, CDR2 FQGNSA. CDR3 in amino acids: CASSTQGLLGEKLFF. The CDR3 DNA reads as TGTGCCAGCAGTACACAGGGGCTACTAGGTGAAAAACTGTTTTTT.

V and J are TRBV5-1 and TRBJ1-1; no reliable D call. The CDR3 extends over 16 amino acids. The V gene's germline CDR1 is SGHRS and CDR2 YFSETQ. The germline V and J ends were trimmed by 0 bases and 8 bases, with 20 bases remaining between them. The chain's CDR3 is CASSLAAGIRMAEAFF. CDR3 in DNA: TGCGCCAGCAGCTTGGCCGCAGGTATCCGAATGGCGGAAGCTTTCTTT.

V and J are TRBV15 and TRBJ2-3; TRBD1 agrees at 8 bases. The CDR3 runs to 17 residues. Germline V gene sequence: CDR1 LNHNV, CDR2 YYDKDF (reference sequence). The V and J ends lost 0 bases and 5 bases, in that order; junction bases with no gene match: 10. CDR3 amino acids: CATSRDTSDRVRDTQYF. The CDR3, as DNA: TGTGCCACCAGCAGAGATACTTCGGACAGGGTGAGAGATACGCAGTATTTT.

This clone was seen more than once but under ten times. The chain joins TRBV4-2 to TRBJ2-1; TRBD2 matches 15 bases. The CDR3 consists of 17 residues. The junction had 11 bases not matched to a gene; V was cut back by 6 bases and J by 8 bases. The germline V gene encodes CDR1 LGHNA and CDR2 YNFKEQ. DNA of the CDR3: TGTGCCAGCAGGCCAGGGACTAGCGGGGGGTTCACGTATGAGCAGTTCTTC. This sequence encodes CASRPGTSGGFTYEQFF.

In DNA, the CDR3 is TGTGCCAGCAGCTACCATGGGGACAGGGGTAAGCCCCAGCATTTT. Its protein product is CASSYHGDRGKPQHF. V usage is TRBV5-5 and J usage is TRBJ1-5; the match to TRBD1 covers 10 bases. This CDR3 contains 15 residues. Germline values: CDR1 SGHKS, CDR2 YYEKEE (reference sequence). Trimming removed 3 bases from V and 8 bases from J; junction bases left unmatched: 8.

The gene calls are TRBV9 and TRBJ2-3, with TRBD1 as a possible D gene (7 bases). CDR3 length: 16 residues. From germline, CDR1 is SGDLS and CDR2 YYNGEE. V lost 4 bases and J lost 3, with 18 bases in between. CDR3 sequence reads: CASSRLQGGPTDTQYF. DNA of the CDR3: TGTGCCAGCAGCCGCCTCCAGGGGGGCCCAACAGATACGCAGTATTTT.

This clone has just one count. The chain uses TRBV19 and TRBJ2-7; TRBD2 is a possible D gene (6 bases). Germline CDR1 is LNHDA and CDR2 is SQIVND (reference sequence). V shed 5 bases and J shed 7 bases, with 18 bases lying between them. This CDR3 comprises 14 residues. CDR3 sequence reads: CASSFLATPREQYF. The CDR3 nucleotides are TGTGCCAGTAGTTTTCTAGCGACCCCCCGGGAGCAGTACTTC.

V is TRBV4-3 and J is TRBJ1-5, with D hard to call. Germline V gene sequence: CDR1 LGHNA, CDR2 YSLEER. Trimming cost V 0 bases and J 1 base, with 7 bases left between them. CDR3 length equals 15 residues. The CDR3 bases are TGCGCCAGCAGCCAAGAGCGGCCCAGCAATCAGCCCCAGCATTTT. Residues: CASSQERPSNQPQHF.

This chain connects TRBV7-2 to TRBJ2-7; possible D gene TRBD1, 6 bases. Germline V gene data show CDR1 as SGHTA and CDR2 as FQGNSA. Between the trimmed V and J ends, which lost 4 bases and 2 bases, there was a span of 12 bases. This CDR3 has 14 residues. This CDR3 is CASSSQTGAYEQYF. CDR3 sequence (DNA): TGTGCCAGCAGCTCACAGACAGGCGCCTACGAGCAGTACTTC.

The chain is built from TRBV11-3 and TRBJ2-1; no reliable D call. V dropped 3 bases and J dropped 7 bases, with 4 bases sitting between them. The CDR3 is 11 residues long. Germline CDR1 reads SGHNT; CDR2 reads YENEEA. The CDR3 sequence is CASSFQNEQFF. CDR3 nucleotides: TGTGCCAGCAGCTTTCAGAATGAGCAGTTCTTC. The full variable domain, with the rest looked up from reference TRBV11-3 and TRBJ2-1, is EAGVVQSPRYKIIEKKQPVAFWCNPISGHNTLYWYLQNLGQGPELLIRYENEEAVDDSQLPKDRFSAERLKGVDSTLKIQPAELGDSAVYLCASSFQNEQFFGPGTRLTVL.

This sequence joins TRBV9 and TRBJ1-1, with 7 bases aligning to TRBD1. This CDR3 has 16 residues. V dropped 4 bases and J dropped 1; count of bases not matched to a gene: 10. Germline CDR1 and CDR2: SGDLS and YYNGEE. For the CDR3, the DNA is TGTGCCAGCAGCCCCAGACAGGGTTTGGGGAACACTGAAGCTTTCTTT. It codes for CASSPRQGLGNTEAFF.

DNA for the CDR3: TGTGCCAGCAGTCCACGACAGGGGCCGACTAACTATGGCTACACCTTC. Its protein is CASSPRQGPTNYGYTF. V is TRBV27 and J is TRBJ1-2; TRBD1 matches 8 bases. This CDR3 is 16 amino acids long. The V gene's germline CDR1 is MNHEY and CDR2 SMNVEV (reference sequence). V lost 5 bases and J lost 0; bases outside the gene matches: 8.

The rearrangement links TRBV2 to TRBJ1-1, with D possibly being TRBD1 (5 bases). Trimming removed 4 bases at V and 5 bases at J, with 14 bases between. This CDR3 spans 14 amino acids. Germline-derived CDR1 and CDR2 are SNHLY and FYNNEI. As DNA, the CDR3 is TGTGCCAGCAGTGTTGCGCAGGGAAAAACTGAAGCTTTCTTT. This sequence encodes CASSVAQGKTEAFF.

The chain joins TRBV9 to TRBJ2-7, with 8 bases that match TRBD1. CDR3 size: 15 residues. Germline loops: CDR1 SGDLS, CDR2 YYNGEE. The junction had 4 bases not matched to a gene; V was cut back by 1 base and J by 1 base. CDR3 nucleotides: TGTGCCAGCAGCGTAAGCGACAGGGGATCCTACGAGCAGTACTTC. Its translation: CASSVSDRGSYEQYF.

The rearrangement links TRBV29-1 to TRBJ2-7, with 10 bases identical to TRBD2. Germline V CDR1 and CDR2: SQVTM, ANQGSEA. After removal of 6 bases from V and 5 bases from J, the junction contained 10 bases not matched to a gene. The CDR3 is 14 amino acids. CDR3 sequence reads: CSVQTLAGVDEQYF. Written as DNA, the CDR3 is TGCAGCGTACAAACTCTAGCGGGAGTTGACGAGCAGTACTTC.

This clone was seen only once. The chain recombines TRBV7-2 with TRBJ1-1, with D unclear. CDR3 length: 14 amino acids. The germline gives CDR1 SGHTA, CDR2 FQGNSA. Trimming left V 1 base short and J 8 bases short, with 14 bases between. CDR3 amino acids: CASSLVPDWAEAFF. CDR3 DNA: TGTGCCAGCAGCTTAGTTCCTGATTGGGCAGAAGCTTTCTTT.

The chain has TRBV19 and TRBJ2-7; 10 bases align to TRBD1. Germline V gene lookup returns CDR1 LNHDA and CDR2 SQIVND (reference sequence). This CDR3 comprises 15 residues. Trimming cost V 3 bases and J 3 bases; bases outside gene matches: 5. The CDR3, as DNA: TGTGCCAGTAGTATTCCGGGACAGGGGATCTACGAGCAGTACTTC. Translating it yields CASSIPGQGIYEQYF.

The V gene is TRBV7-2, the J gene TRBJ2-1, with 8 nucleotides matching TRBD1. V shed 5 bases and J 3 bases; nucleotides not matched to a gene: 6. The CDR3 length is 15 residues. Germline V gives CDR1 SGHTA, CDR2 FQGNSA. The CDR3 protein is CASSLGQGSYNEQFF. In DNA form, the CDR3 reads TGTGCCAGCAGCCTAGGACAGGGTAGCTACAATGAGCAGTTCTTC.

V and J are TRBV19 and TRBJ2-1; 12 bases line up with TRBD2. The CDR3 length is 17 residues. Germline loops: CDR1 LNHDA, CDR2 SQIVND (reference sequence). V dropped 9 bases and J dropped 5; count of bases not matched to a gene: 14. CDR3: CASKKRTSGAVNNEQFF. The CDR3 nucleotides are TGTGCCAGCAAGAAAAGGACTAGCGGGGCCGTGAACAATGAGCAGTTCTTC.

V is TRBV7-9 and J is TRBJ2-4; TRBD2 agrees at 13 bases. The CDR3 loop spans 19 amino acids. The V segment lost 5 bases and the J segment 0 bases; nucleotides outside the gene matches: 10. In germline, CDR1 is SEHNR, CDR2 FQNEAQ (reference sequence). CDR3 residues: CASSHPTSGGELAKNIQYF. CDR3 DNA sequence: TGTGCCAGCAGCCACCCCACTAGCGGGGGGGAACTAGCCAAAAACATTCAGTACTTC.